This paragraph reports one T cell receptor beta chain. Its cognate antigen is unknown. Sorted populations were all over 98% pure. This sample is drawn from a study of beta chain features in type 1 diabetes. Study-level results: TCRB CDR3s from Type 1 diabetes patients were moderately but significantly shorter in all four CD4+ subsets. PCR may have favored shorter templates equally in patients and controls. Fewer junction insertions and more nucleotide deletions appeared in type 1 diabetes patients.

Germline trimming cut 6 bases from V and 4 bases from J; bases unmatched to any gene: 8. CDR3 length: 15 residues. Germline CDR1 MGHDK, CDR2 SYGVNS. Sequenced material consisted of expressed TCRB transcripts (all of the isolated RNA was reverse transcribed). Profiled with immunoSEQ multiplex PCR; TCRdb holds only in-frame clones, not every one. The data show just over 450,000 clones, approximately 30% seen once. This sequence was found in a man younger than 30 in good health. Sequences were obtained from naive CD4+ T cells from blood. This sequence joins TRBV25-1 and TRBJ1-4, with TRBD1 matching 7 bases. CDR3 in amino acids: CASSQTGIGNEKLFF. Here the CDR3 DNA reads TGTGCCAGCAGCCAGACAGGGATCGGTAATGAAAAACTGTTTTTT.